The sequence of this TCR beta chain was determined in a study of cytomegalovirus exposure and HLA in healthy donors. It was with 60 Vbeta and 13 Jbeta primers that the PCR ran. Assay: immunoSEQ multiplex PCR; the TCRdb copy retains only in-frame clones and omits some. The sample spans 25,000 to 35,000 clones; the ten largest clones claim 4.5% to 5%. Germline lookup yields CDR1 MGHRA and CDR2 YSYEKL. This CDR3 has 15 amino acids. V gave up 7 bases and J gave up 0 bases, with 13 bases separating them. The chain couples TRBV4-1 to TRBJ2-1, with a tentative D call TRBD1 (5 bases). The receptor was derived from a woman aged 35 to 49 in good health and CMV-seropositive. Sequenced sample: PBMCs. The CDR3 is CASKQLGASYNEQFF. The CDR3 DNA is TGCGCCAGCAAACAACTTGGGGCCTCCTACAATGAGCAGTTCTTC.